The subject of this entry is one T cell receptor (beta chain). The data belong to a study of T-cell memory formation after mild COVID-19. Study in general: Most TCR clusters belonged to a single donor.

5'RACE primed at constant segments yielded TCR alpha and TCR beta cDNA libraries bearing sample barcodes and UMIs. TCRdb re-derived calls from the 5' RACE reads in MiXCR, one entry per CDR3 protein. The sample gives tens of thousands of distinct CDR3 sequences, 16% of which show up once; 25% to 35% is in the top ten. The V gene's germline CDR1 is SEHNR and CDR2 FQNEAQ (reference sequence). The CDR3 consists of 16 residues. The ends lost 5 bases at V and 3 bases at J; junction bases unmatched: 11. The V gene is TRBV7-9, the J gene TRBJ2-7; 9 bases are a match to TRBD1. The sequenced sample consisted of PBMCs or a T cell subset sorted from them (not recorded which). This clonotype was obtained from an adult woman who had mild COVID-19 (a few samples of this study predate the infection). Cell type and time point are not known. The CDR3 nucleotides read TGTGCCAGCAGCCAAAACCGGGACAGGGTTGACTACGAGCAGTACTTC. Protein product: CASSQNRDRVDYEQYF.